Listed below are T cell receptor beta chains from one sample, sequenced in a study of shared clonotypes between healthy human individuals. The table came from immunoSEQ multiplex PCR; TCRdb's copy has only in-frame clones and leaves some out. The data contain a few million clones, just over 90% of them seen just once; the ten biggest clones take up about 0.39%. The sequenced material came from naive CD4+ T cells from PBMCs. These receptors all stem from a man between 18 and 29 years old in good health. Some clones in this sample may be carry-over from other donors' samples. CDR3s leave out the opening cysteine and the closing phenylalanine or tryptophan. Clone sizes are given selectively: once, few, many, or a class where the clone is expanded.

J gene | CDR3 length | clone size | V gene | CDR3 protein
TRBJ1-5 | 11 | . | TRBV19 | ASVNRANQPQH
TRBJ2-1 | 14 | . | TRBV2 | ASRPGLAGVGNEQF
TRBJ1-5 | 15 | . | TRBV4-2 | ASSQGEADYSNQPQH
TRBJ2-7 | 11 | . | TRBV11-3 | ASSSGPPYEQY
TRBJ2-1 | 18 | . | TRBV7-3 | ASSPSGTSGTRMSYNEQF
TRBJ1-1 | 11 | . | TRBV6-6 | ASSYCADCEAF
TRBJ2-3 | 14 | . | TRBV5-1 | ASSPEAGSSTDTQY
TRBJ2-5 | 12 | . | TRBV15 | ATSRGTGEETQY
TRBJ1-2 | 12 | once | TRBV6-6 | ASTRGLGNYGYT
TRBJ2-1 | 13 | . | TRBV7-3 | ASSYGTPTYNEQF
TRBJ2-3 | 10 | . | TRBV6-1 | ASRSFTDTQY
TRBJ1-4 | 12 | . | TRBV5-6 | ASSWGRVDEKLF
TRBJ1-2 | 13 | . | TRBV9 | ASSVEIGQDYGYT
TRBJ2-5 | 10 | . | TRBV6-1 | ASSDAQETQY
TRBJ2-1 | 12 | . | TRBV5-4 | ASSLPSGGNEQF
TRBJ2-5 | 11 | . | TRBV4-2 | ASSRQGGETQY
TRBJ2-5 | 12 | . | TRBV6-5 | ASSYGGGSETQY
TRBJ1-2 | 12 | . | TRBV29-1 | SVGERTGSYGYT
TRBJ1-5 | 11 | . | TRBV7-2 | ASSLDVSQPQH
TRBJ1-1 | 11 | . | TRBV14 | ASSASMNTEAF
TRBJ2-6 | 14 | . | TRBV19 | ASSRTSLSGANVLT
TRBJ2-1 | 14 | . | TRBV4-2 | ASSQAPGLADNEQF
TRBJ2-2 | 11 | . | TRBV11-2 | ASSLQVTGELF
TRBJ1-1 | 13 | . | TRBV7-2 | ASSRDRWANTEAF
TRBJ1-1 | 10 | . | TRBV29-1 | SANAENTEAF
TRBJ2-1 | 13 | . | TRBV11-3 | ASSLGGLSYNEQF
TRBJ1-4 | 14 | once | TRBV4-1 | ASSPSWTTTNEKLF
TRBJ2-2 | 13 | . | TRBV15 | ATSSGAANTGELF
TRBJ2-1 | 13 | once | TRBV5-5 | ASSLVYRLYNEQF
TRBJ1-1 | 11 | few | TRBV11-3 | ASSLESWREAF
TRBJ2-3 | 14 | . | TRBV7-3 | ASSFGLGTRTDTQY
TRBJ2-1 | 12 | . | TRBV5-1 | ASRTYGPYNEQF
TRBJ2-2 | 11 | once | TRBV10-2 | ASSHRGTGELF
TRBJ2-3 | 13 | once | TRBV28 | ASSFAGVYTDTQY
TRBJ2-6 | 16 | . | TRBV28 | ASTRSGVTVSGANVLT
TRBJ2-2 | 14 | . | TRBV5-1 | ASSARSQGNTGELF
TRBJ2-1 | 18 | . | TRBV19 | ASSRNPPQLLAGVANEQF
TRBJ2-6 | 13 | . | TRBV28 | ASSLKGSGANVLT
TRBJ2-1 | 10 | . | TRBV2 | ASNDYANEQF
TRBJ1-3 | 11 | . | TRBV2 | ASSGHARNTIY
TRBJ1-3 | 17 | . | TRBV19 | ASSIKEGTAPFSGNTIY
TRBJ2-3 | 16 | . | TRBV27 | ASSLFSLGQVGSDTQY
TRBJ2-1 | 13 | . | TRBV7-3 | ASSLGTGVSNEQF
TRBJ1-2 | 10 | . | TRBV7-3 | ASSLRDRVPT
TRBJ1-1 | 12 | . | TRBV28 | AYARGAEYTEAF
TRBJ2-7 | 9 | once | TRBV11-2 | ASRYGHEQY
TRBJ1-1 | 11 | once | TRBV28 | ASSSPLNTEAF
TRBJ2-1 | 13 | . | TRBV5-1 | ASSLGASGNNEQF